This is a list of T cell receptor beta chains from one sample in a study of regulatory T cells in long-lasting Graves disease. Each CDR3 protein is one row after TCRdb ran MiXCR on the multiplex PCR reads. The sample carries some 330,000 distinct CDR3 sequences, approximately 12% recorded once. The data also belong to a second study, concerning T cells in Graves' hyperthyroidism and ophthalmopathy.

Here the sequenced sample was peripheral blood mononuclear cells (PBMCs), taken at new diagnosis, from a patient treated with antithyroid drugs. All receptors come from a woman younger than 35 with Graves disease. CDR3s include the opening cysteine and the closing phenylalanine or tryptophan. D genes are given only for firm matches. Only some rows state a clone size, as once, few, many or a class for expanded clones.

TGTGCCAGCAGTTTCAACTTAGACAGGGGCAATGAGCAGTTCTTC	CASSFNLDRGNEQFF	TRBV28	TRBJ2-1	TRBD1	many
TGTGCCAGCAGTGACAGGCATGAGCAGTTCTTC	CASSDRHEQFF	TRBV2	TRBJ2-1	NA	many
TGTGCCAGCAGTGAAGCGCTAGGAGGGACAAGGAAAACCTATGGCTACACCTTC	CASSEALGGTRKTYGYTF	TRBV6-1	TRBJ1-2	NA	many
TGTGCCAGCAGTTTATCCGGGGGGCTACCGGTCTACGAGCAGTACTTC	CASSLSGGLPVYEQYF	TRBV27	TRBJ2-7	NA	many
TGCGCCAGCAGCCAAGATAGAAGGGGGACGAAGGACACTGAAGCTTTCTTT	CASSQDRRGTKDTEAFF	TRBV4-1	TRBJ1-1	NA	NA
TGTGCCAGCAGTTACGGAAGAGCTAACTATGGCTACACCTTC	CASSYGRANYGYTF	TRBV6-2/TRBV6-3	TRBJ1-2	NA	NA
TGTGCCAGTAGTATATGGGGATCCTCTAGGATGAACACTGAAGCTTTCTTT	CASSIWGSSRMNTEAFF	TRBV19	TRBJ1-1	NA	NA
TGTGCCAGCTCTCCCGACAGCAACAATCAGCCCCAGCATTTT	CASSPDSNNQPQHF	TRBV18	TRBJ1-5	NA	many
TGTGCCATCAGTGAGTCTGTCAGGAACACTGAAGCTCTCTTT	CAISESVRNTEALF	TRBV10-3	TRBJ1-1	NA	once
TGTGCCAGCCTCCTCCGACAGGCCTATGGCTACACCTTC	CASLLRQAYGYTF	TRBV6-1	TRBJ1-2	NA	few
TGTGCCAGCAGCTTTAAGGGGGGCTGGAACACTGAAGCTTTCTTT	CASSFKGGWNTEAFF	TRBV7-3	TRBJ1-1	NA	few
TGTGCCAGCAGTTCCCCCAGGGGGGCGGACACCGGGGAGCTGTTTTTT	CASSSPRGADTGELFF	TRBV12-3/TRBV12-4	TRBJ2-2	NA	many
TGTGCCAGCAACTTCTGGGTTGGCGCTGAAGCTTTCTTT	CASNFWVGAEAFF	TRBV6-1	TRBJ1-1	NA	many
TGTGCCAGCAGCGGGGGACTAGCCGGTTTCAATGAGCAGTTCTTC	CASSGGLAGFNEQFF	TRBV7-2	TRBJ2-1	TRBD2	many
TGTGCCAGCAGCCGACAGGGAAGCTCTGGAAACACCATATATTTT	CASSRQGSSGNTIYF	TRBV5-4	TRBJ1-3	TRBD1	many
TGCGCCAGCAGCTTGAGTGAGAGGACAGGGTCTATCCGAAGGACCGGGGAGCTGTTTTTT	CASSLSERTGSIRRTGELFF	TRBV5-1	TRBJ2-2	TRBD1	many
TGTGCCAGCCTACTTTGCGGGGGTGAGCAGTTCTTC	CASLLCGGEQFF	TRBV12-3/TRBV12-4	TRBJ2-1	TRBD2	many
TGTGCCAGCAGTTCTGGGGGGGCGACGAGTGAAAAACTGTTTTTT	CASSSGGATSEKLFF	TRBV6-5	TRBJ1-4	NA	NA
TGCAGTGCTATCGCTGGGACTAGCGGGAATGAGCAGTTCTTC	CSAIAGTSGNEQFF	TRBV20-1	TRBJ2-1	TRBD2	many
TGTGCCAGCAGCGTAATAGGGCGTTCGAGAGATGAGCAGTTCTTC	CASSVIGRSRDEQFF	TRBV9	TRBJ2-1	NA	many
TGTGCCAGCAGCCAAGAGGAAGGGGAGGCCAATCAGCCCCAGCATTTT	CASSQEEGEANQPQHF	TRBV4-2	TRBJ1-5	NA	many
TGTGCCAGCAGTGAAGATGGTGAGGGGCAGTTCTTC	CASSEDGEGQFF	TRBV12-3/TRBV12-4	TRBJ2-1	NA	many
TGTGCCAGTAGTATCGGGATCCCTCGGGGCGAGCAGTACTTC	CASSIGIPRGEQYF	TRBV19	TRBJ2-7	NA	few
TGCAGTGCTATGGGGAAGAGGGAGACCCAGTACTTC	CSAMGKRETQYF	TRBV20-1	TRBJ2-5	NA	many
TGCAGTGCTCCCCGGACAGGGGGAGGTGGGGCCAACGTCCTGACTTTC	CSAPRTGGGGANVLTF	TRBV20-1	TRBJ2-6	TRBD1	many
TGCAGTGCTAGAGGGAGCCTGGGGGATTCACCCCTCCACTTT	CSARGSLGDSPLHF	TRBV20-1	TRBJ1-6	NA	many
TGTGCCAGCAGTTGGGACAGGGTAGATACGCAGTATTTT	CASSWDRVDTQYF	TRBV7-3	TRBJ2-3	TRBD1	many
TGCAGTGCTAGGGAGGACAGCAGGGAGACCCAGTACTTC	CSAREDSRETQYF	TRBV20-1	TRBJ2-5	NA	many
TGTGCCAGCAGCCAAGAGGGGACAGAAGGCGGGTACGAGCAGTACTTC	CASSQEGTEGGYEQYF	TRBV4-2	TRBJ2-7	TRBD1	NA
TGTGCCAGCAGCCCACTCCCGGGACAGGGGCCGAACAATGAGCAGTTCTTC	CASSPLPGQGPNNEQFF	TRBV14	TRBJ2-1	TRBD1	many
TGTGCCAGCTCACCAACTAGCGGAGGCAAAAACATTCAGTACTTC	CASSPTSGGKNIQYF	TRBV18	TRBJ2-4	TRBD2	few
TGCGCCAGCAGCAAGGTCCGTGGGACAGATACGCAGTATTTT	CASSKVRGTDTQYF	TRBV5-1	TRBJ2-3	NA	many
TGTGCTATACGCTCTCTCGGTAGCGGATCGGTAGCCGGGGAGCTGTTTTTT	CAIRSLGSGSVAGELFF	TRBV19	TRBJ2-2	NA	NA
TGTGCCAGCTCCCTTAGGACAGTCTCCTACAATGAGCAGTTCTTC	CASSLRTVSYNEQFF	TRBV18	TRBJ2-1	NA	many
TGTGCCAGCAGTCTACGGACAGGGGAGGGCTATGGCTACACCTTC	CASSLRTGEGYGYTF	TRBV12-3/TRBV12-4	TRBJ1-2	TRBD1	many
TGTGCCAGCAGTTTCCCTTCGTTTGGGACCCGTGGTTATGGCTACACCTTC	CASSFPSFGTRGYGYTF	TRBV28	TRBJ1-2	NA	few
TGTGCCAGCAGTGAACGACAGGCGCTAAATCAGCCCCAGCATTTT	CASSERQALNQPQHF	TRBV27	TRBJ1-5	NA	NA
TGTGCCAGCAGCTCCACGGACTTAGGACTAACTAACTATGGCTACACCTTC	CASSSTDLGLTNYGYTF	TRBV13	TRBJ1-2	NA	few
TGCGCCAGCAGCGAAGGAGGGAGCACAGATACGCAGTATTTT	CASSEGGSTDTQYF	TRBV4-3	TRBJ2-3	NA	many
TGCAGCGTTGAGCGGGGGTACTACAATGAGCAGTTCTTC	CSVERGYYNEQFF	TRBV29-1	TRBJ2-1	TRBD2	NA
TGTGCCAGCAGTCTAGGCGGGAGAGTGCAGTTCTTC	CASSLGGRVQFF	TRBV2	TRBJ2-1	TRBD2	NA
TGTGCCAGCAGTGCCCTGCGCGGGAGCTCCCATGAGCAGTTCTTC	CASSALRGSSHEQFF	TRBV28	TRBJ2-1	TRBD2	many
TGTGCCAGCAGCCAAGTTCGCTATCGCCCCGGCACTGAAGCTTTCTTT	CASSQVRYRPGTEAFF	TRBV14	TRBJ1-1	NA	few
TGTGCCAGCAGTACTGGACAGGGGTCCGGCGAGACCCAGTACTTC	CASSTGQGSGETQYF	TRBV6-2/TRBV6-3	TRBJ2-5	TRBD1	few
TGTGCCACCAGTGATTTTAGCGGGGGCCTCTACAATGAGCAGTTCTTC	CATSDFSGGLYNEQFF	TRBV24-1	TRBJ2-1	TRBD2	NA